The rows below give T cell receptor beta chains drawn from one sample of a study of shared T cell receptors in the human thymus. Profiled with immunoSEQ multiplex PCR; TCRdb holds only in-frame clones, not every one. Of some 400,000 clones listed, around 95% were seen once; the top ten hold roughly 0.02%. Sequences were obtained from thymocytes. These receptors were taken from a human donor. Both conserved end residues are part of each CDR3. A D gene is named only where the DNA matches it firmly. Clone size, where shown, is once, few, many, or a class for clones that have expanded.

J | V | size | D | DNA | CDR3
TRBJ2-7 | TRBV5-4 | once | . | TGTGCCAGCAGCTTGGGTATCCGAGGGCCGAACATCTACCGGGAGCAGTACTTC | CASSLGIRGPNIYREQYF
TRBJ2-1 | TRBV21-1 | . | . | TGTGCCAGCAGCAAAGAGGAGGGGCGTCGAGGTGATTCCTACAATGAGCAGTTCTTC | CASSKEEGRRGDSYNEQFF
TRBJ1-4 | TRBV5-1 | . | TRBD1 | TGCGCCAGCAGCTTGGAAGGGACAGGCGGAGAAAAACTGTTTTTT | CASSLEGTGGEKLFF
TRBJ2-7 | TRBV6-5 | once | TRBD1 | TGTGCCAGCAGTTACCCCCGGGACAGGGTGTCACGGGAGCAGTACTTC | CASSYPRDRVSREQYF
TRBJ2-7 | TRBV5-5 | . | . | TGTGCCAGCAGCCCGCAGTGGGAGAGAAGGTACGAGCAGTACTTC | CASSPQWERRYEQYF
TRBJ2-6 | TRBV7-9 | . | TRBD1 | TGTGCCAGCAGGGAGGACAGGTCTGGGGCCAACGTCCTGACTTTC | CASREDRSGANVLTF
TRBJ2-1 | TRBV30 | . | TRBD2 | TGTGCCTGGAGTGTTTACCAAATTCCCACTAGCGGGAGGGCGTGTGAGCAGTTCTTC | CAWSVYQIPTSGRACEQFF
TRBJ2-2 | TRBV30 | . | . | TGTGCCTGGAGCTTAAGACTATACAACACCGGGGAGCTGTTTTTT | CAWSLRLYNTGELFF
TRBJ2-1 | TRBV28 | . | . | TGTGCCAGCAGTCCAGGGGGGGAGGACAATGAGCAGTTCTTC | CASSPGGEDNEQFF
TRBJ2-1 | TRBV19 | . | TRBD2 | TGTGCCAGTAGGGCTAGCGGGAGTAATGAGCAGTTCTTC | CASRASGSNEQFF
TRBJ2-7 | TRBV4-1 | . | . | TGCGCCAGCAGCCCTTCCGGGACCCCCACCTACGAGCAGTACTTC | CASSPSGTPTYEQYF
TRBJ1-1 | TRBV11-2 | . | . | TGTGCCAGCAGCTTAGTCACCACAGGGACGGATGAAGCTTTCTTT | CASSLVTTGTDEAFF
TRBJ1-4 | TRBV27 | . | . | TGTGCCAGCAGACCGGGACCGGGTAATGAAAAACTGTTTTTT | CASRPGPGNEKLFF
TRBJ2-3 | TRBV5-1 | . | TRBD2 | TGCGCCAGCAGCTTGAGGCCTAGCGGGAGGCCGGGGAGTGCAGATACGCAGTATTTT | CASSLRPSGRPGSADTQYF
TRBJ2-1 | TRBV27 | . | . | TGTGCCAGCAGTTCCCCCCACTGGCCCAATGAGCAGTTCTTC | CASSSPHWPNEQFF
TRBJ1-3 | TRBV5-1 | . | TRBD1 | TGCGCCAGCAGCTTGGAAGGGACAGGAGTAAGGTCGTCTGGAAACACCATATATTTT | CASSLEGTGVRSSGNTIYF
TRBJ2-4 | TRBV18 | . | TRBD2 | TGTGCCAGCTCACCGGCGGGGGTATGGGCCAAAAACATTCAGTACTTC | CASSPAGVWAKNIQYF
TRBJ2-6 | TRBV9 | . | TRBD1 | TGTGCCAGCAGCGATGGGGACAGGCACAACGTCCTGACTTTC | CASSDGDRHNVLTF
TRBJ2-1 | TRBV7-2 | . | TRBD1 | TGTGCCAGCAGCTTACTTTCTCCGGGACAGGGGATCTACAATGAGCAGTTCTTC | CASSLLSPGQGIYNEQFF
TRBJ2-3 | TRBV5-1 | . | TRBD2 | TGCGCCAGCAGCTCGGATTCACTGACTAGCGGGAGTTCAGATACGCAGTATTTT | CASSSDSLTSGSSDTQYF
TRBJ2-1 | TRBV21-1 | . | . | TGTGCCACCGTGAGACAGGTCGGCGCCTACAATGAGCAGTTCTTC | CATVRQVGAYNEQFF
TRBJ1-2 | TRBV19 | . | . | TGTGCCAGTAGTATAAAAGAACCGGACTCCTATGGCTACACCTTC | CASSIKEPDSYGYTF
TRBJ2-7 | TRBV5-6 | . | . | TGTGCCAGCAGCCGGACCCTTACAGGGAACCCCTACGAGCAGTACTTC | CASSRTLTGNPYEQYF
TRBJ2-7 | TRBV5-1 | . | TRBD2 | TGCGCCAGCAGCTCTTCTCCGGGAGGGCCCCGGGAGCAGTACTTC | CASSSSPGGPREQYF
TRBJ2-6 | TRBV6-4 | . | . | TGTGCCAGCAGTCCAGGACAGCTTGGGGCCAACGTCCTGACTTTC | CASSPGQLGANVLTF
TRBJ2-3 | TRBV11-2 | . | TRBD1 | TGTGCCAGCAGCTTAGATCGAAACAGGGGAAAAAATACGCAGTATTTT | CASSLDRNRGKNTQYF
TRBJ2-3 | TRBV5-4 | . | . | TGTGCCAGCAGCTTGCTTCTCGTAGGGATCACAGATACGCAGTATTTT | CASSLLLVGITDTQYF
TRBJ2-7 | TRBV7-9 | . | . | TGTGCCAGCAGCCCACTCGGGTCTAGTTCGTTCGTAGTCCACGAGCAGTACTTC | CASSPLGSSSFVVHEQYF
TRBJ2-1 | TRBV29-1 | . | . | TGCAGCGTTGGCAGTGACAATGAGCAGTTCTTC | CSVGSDNEQFF
TRBJ2-7 | TRBV5-8 | . | TRBD2 | TGTGCCAGCAGCTTGGGGACTAGGGAGTTTTCCTACGAGCAGTACTTC | CASSLGTREFSYEQYF
TRBJ2-5 | TRBV27 | . | TRBD1 | TGTGCCAGCAGTTTATCGAGTAACCCCCCGAATCGGGACAGGGGTTACCCGGAGACCCAGTACTTC | CASSLSSNPPNRDRGYPETQYF
TRBJ1-3 | TRBV19 | . | TRBD1 | TGTGCCAGTAGTATCTGGGACAGGGGGGGAAACACCATATATTTT | CASSIWDRGGNTIYF
TRBJ1-2 | TRBV14 | . | . | TGTGCCAGCAGCCAGGGTTTCTATGGCTACACCTTC | CASSQGFYGYTF
TRBJ2-2 | TRBV7-9 | . | . | TGTGCCAGCAGCTTAGGACGGGAGAGAGACGGGGAGCTGTTTTTT | CASSLGRERDGELFF
TRBJ2-7 | TRBV28 | . | TRBD1 | TGTGCCAGCAGTAGGGGACAGGGCTACGAGCAGTACTTC | CASSRGQGYEQYF
TRBJ2-3 | TRBV4-1 | . | . | TGCGCCAGCAGCCAAGGGTTGGTGGGACTGAAGAAAAGAGGAGATACGCAGTATTTT | CASSQGLVGLKKRGDTQYF
TRBJ2-3 | TRBV7-3 | . | . | TGTGCCAGCAGCTGGGTCTCAGAGGGAGTTCCCACAGATACGCAGTATTTT | CASSWVSEGVPTDTQYF
TRBJ2-4 | TRBV4-1 | . | TRBD1 | TGCGCCAGCAGCCATGGACAGGGGTTAGGGGCCAAAAACATTCAGTACTTC | CASSHGQGLGAKNIQYF
TRBJ1-2 | TRBV6-5 | . | . | TGTGCCAGCAGTTACTCGTTCCCCCGTGGCTATGGCTACACCTTC | CASSYSFPRGYGYTF
TRBJ2-7 | TRBV9 | once | . | TGTGCCAGCAGCACGGACCACGAGCAGTACTTC | CASSTDHEQYF
TRBJ1-1 | TRBV19 | . | . | TGTGCCAGTAGTATGAGGGCAGGTAGGGGGACTGAAGCTTTCTTT | CASSMRAGRGTEAFF
TRBJ2-3 | TRBV2 | . | TRBD2 | TGTGCCAGCGGGGGGGAGGGTAGCACAGATACGCAGTATTTT | CASGGEGSTDTQYF
TRBJ2-5 | TRBV29-1 | . | . | TGCAGCGTTGAGATCCCCCCGGGTGAGTCAGAGACCCAGTACTTC | CSVEIPPGESETQYF
TRBJ2-1 | TRBV28 | . | TRBD2 | TGTGCCAGCAGTTTAGCACCGGCCCAGCGGGAGGGATGGTACAATGAGCAGTTCTTC | CASSLAPAQREGWYNEQFF
TRBJ2-1 | TRBV2 | . | TRBD1 | TGTGCCAGCACCAAACAGGGGAGCTCCTACAATGAGCAGTTCTTC | CASTKQGSSYNEQFF
TRBJ2-4 | TRBV18 | once | . | TGTGCCAGCTCCCAAGGGGAGCGGACAAAAAACATTCAGTACTTC | CASSQGERTKNIQYF
TRBJ2-7 | TRBV27 | . | . | TGTGCCAGCAGCTCTACGTTCTCCTACGAGCAGTACTTC | CASSSTFSYEQYF
TRBJ2-2 | TRBV28 | . | . | TGTGCCAGCAGTTTCCCCCTCGGGGAGCTGTTTTTT | CASSFPLGELFF
TRBJ2-7 | TRBV4-1 | . | . | TGCGCCAGCAGCCAAGGTAGGGTGCAGACCTACGAGCAGTACTTC | CASSQGRVQTYEQYF
TRBJ2-7 | TRBV15 | . | . | TGTGCCACCAGCAGAGATGGTGGAGAAGGGTACGAGCAGTACTTC | CATSRDGGEGYEQYF
TRBJ2-3 | TRBV28 | once | TRBD2 | TGTGCCAGCAGATTAGCGGGAGTGACAGATACGCAGTATTTT | CASRLAGVTDTQYF
TRBJ1-5 | TRBV30 | . | . | TGTGCCTGGAGTGTACCTAGCAATCAGCCCCAGCATTTT | CAWSVPSNQPQHF
TRBJ2-7 | TRBV28 | once | . | TGTGCCAGCAGTTTCCAAGCGAGCTCCTACGAGCAGTACTTC | CASSFQASSYEQYF
TRBJ2-1 | TRBV27 | . | . | TGTGCCAGCAGTCCCCCGGAGCAGTTCTTC | CASSPPEQFF
TRBJ1-3 | TRBV28 | . | . | TGTGCCAGCAGAACCGACCCCAGAGAACCTGGAAACACCATATATTTT | CASRTDPREPGNTIYF
TRBJ1-2 | TRBV19 | . | TRBD1 | TGTGCCAGTAGTTTTCGAACGGGGACAGGGTATGGCTACACCTTC | CASSFRTGTGYGYTF
TRBJ2-3 | TRBV27 | . | . | TGTGCCAGCAGTTTATGGGGGGCTAGCACAGATACGCAGTATTTT | CASSLWGASTDTQYF
TRBJ2-7 | TRBV11-3 | . | TRBD2 | TGTGCCAGCAGCTTGAGCGGGAGTGCGTACGAGCAGTACTTC | CASSLSGSAYEQYF
TRBJ2-3 | TRBV14 | . | TRBD2 | TGTGCGAGCAACCCCGGGACTAGCGGGAGAACAGATACGCAGTATTTT | CASNPGTSGRTDTQYF
TRBJ2-7 | TRBV29-1 | . | . | TGCAGCGTTGAGGAGGGTGACAGCTACGAGCAGTACTTC | CSVEEGDSYEQYF